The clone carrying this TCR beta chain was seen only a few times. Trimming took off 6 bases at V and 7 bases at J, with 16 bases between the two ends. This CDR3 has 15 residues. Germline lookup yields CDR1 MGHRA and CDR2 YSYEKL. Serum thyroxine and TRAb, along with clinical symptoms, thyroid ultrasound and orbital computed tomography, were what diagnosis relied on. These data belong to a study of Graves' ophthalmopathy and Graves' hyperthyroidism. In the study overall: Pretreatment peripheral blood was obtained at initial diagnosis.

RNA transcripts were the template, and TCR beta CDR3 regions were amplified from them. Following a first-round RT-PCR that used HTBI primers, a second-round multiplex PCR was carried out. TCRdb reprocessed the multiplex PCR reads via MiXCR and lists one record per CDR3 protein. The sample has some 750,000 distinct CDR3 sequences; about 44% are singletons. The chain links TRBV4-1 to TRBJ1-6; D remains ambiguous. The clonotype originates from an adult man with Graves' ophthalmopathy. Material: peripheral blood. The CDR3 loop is CASREGVVSNSPLHF. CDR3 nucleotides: TGCGCCAGCAGAGAGGGTGTAGTTAGCAATTCACCCCTCCACTTT.